This T cell receptor beta chain was identified in a study of human T cells and chemical hapten exposure. Looking at the study overall: Minor volume differences among pooled libraries chiefly drove per-sample TCR yield variation. Study-level results: TCRs whose frequency exceeded 1 in 1000 remained the same following DPC sensitization.

Blood, whole and unfractionated, served as the source for total RNA extraction. The V gene's germline CDR1 is SGHTS and CDR2 YDEGEE. The CDR3 sequence is 15 residues long. The ends were cut back, 0 bases at V and 2 bases at J, with 9 bases in the middle. As the library was built, unique molecular identifiers were attached to individual cDNA molecules. Per the original data handling: Samples held a median of approximately 96,000 TCRs, range about 20,000–690,600. TCRdb analysed the 5' RACE reads with MiXCR anew, one entry per CDR3 protein. These V and J calls originate from TCRdb's pipeline instead of the authors' own analysis. In the table there are 110,000 to 150,000 distinct CDR3 sequences, 4.1% of which are singletons. This clonotype has at least ten counts. Its antigen is unknown.

The chain recombines TRBV5-8 with TRBJ1-5; no firm D call. This clonotype originated in a female donor in good health. The CDR3 reads CASSLDNSGNQPQHF. For the CDR3, the DNA is TGTGCCAGCAGCTTGGACAACTCGGGCAATCAGCCCCAGCATTTT.